This TCR beta chain is drawn from a study of shared clonotypes between healthy human individuals. Per germline, CDR1 SGHNT and CDR2 YYREEE (reference sequence). The V and J ends lost 5 bases and 3 bases, in that order; junction bases with no gene match: 8. CDR3 length: 15 residues. Overall study results and limits: The rarefaction results pointed to incomplete sorted-subset sequencing despite large depth.

Concerning this clone: The antigen is undetermined.

Libraries were prepared by immunoSEQ multiplex PCR; TCRdb keeps only in-frame clonotypes and omits some of them. This table has about 1.4 million clones, over 95% appearing once. The TCR comes from a man younger than 45 in good health. Sample: naive CD4+ T cells sorted from blood. Described subset: CD45RA+ positively selected. V usage is TRBV5-4 and J usage is TRBJ2-3; TRBD2 aligns across 8 bases. The CDR3 sequence is CASRRSGSSTDTQYF. The CDR3 DNA sequence: TGTGCCAGCAGAAGGAGCGGGAGTTCGACAGATACGCAGTATTTT.